These T cell receptor beta chains were read from a single sample in a study of blood T cell repertoires in COVID-19. Method: immunoSEQ multiplex PCR; TCRdb's copy keeps in-frame clones and lacks some. In the table there are 160,000 or so clones, approximately 90% of which are singletons. Sample: peripheral blood. Receptors were obtained from a man aged 18-30 years with acute or convalescent COVID-19. The CDR3 runs from the conserved cysteine through the conserved F or W. Each record gives: V gene, J gene, D gene, clone size, CDR3 DNA, CDR3 protein. The D gene is left open where the match is weak. Some rows have no size entry. The others give once, few or many, or a class for an expanded clone.

V gene: TRBV30; J gene: TRBJ1-1; D gene: -; clone size: -; CDR3 DNA: TGTGCCTACTCACCCAGGGATGCTGAAGCTTTCTTT; CDR3 protein: CAYSPRDAEAFF
V gene: TRBV7-8; J gene: TRBJ1-3; D gene: TRBD1; clone size: -; CDR3 DNA: TGTGCCAGCAGCACCCACAGGGGGCAAAGAAACACCATATATTTT; CDR3 protein: CASSTHRGQRNTIYF
V gene: TRBV20-1; J gene: TRBJ2-1; D gene: -; clone size: -; CDR3 DNA: TGCAGTGCTTGGGAGACCGATGAGCAGTTCTTC; CDR3 protein: CSAWETDEQFF
V gene: TRBV5-6; J gene: TRBJ2-3; D gene: -; clone size: -; CDR3 DNA: TGTGCCAGCAGCTCGCAGAGCCTAGTCGATAGTACAGATACGCAGTATTTT; CDR3 protein: CASSSQSLVDSTDTQYF
V gene: TRBV19; J gene: TRBJ1-5; D gene: TRBD1; clone size: -; CDR3 DNA: TGTGCCAGTACCACTCCGACAGGGATGGTGGGACAGCCCCAGCATTTT; CDR3 protein: CASTTPTGMVGQPQHF
V gene: TRBV30; J gene: TRBJ2-2; D gene: TRBD1; clone size: once; CDR3 DNA: TGTGCCTGGGGGTTCCCGGGACAGCTAACCGGGGAGCTGTTTTTT; CDR3 protein: CAWGFPGQLTGELFF
V gene: TRBV9; J gene: TRBJ1-3; D gene: -; clone size: -; CDR3 DNA: TGTGCCAGCAGCTTTACGGACATGCACTCTGGAAACACCATATATTTT; CDR3 protein: CASSFTDMHSGNTIYF
V gene: TRBV7-8; J gene: TRBJ2-5; D gene: TRBD1; clone size: -; CDR3 DNA: TGTGCCAGCAGCTTAACAGGGGGCTCGGAAGGCGGGACCCAGTACTTC; CDR3 protein: CASSLTGGSEGGTQYF
V gene: TRBV29-1; J gene: TRBJ2-2; D gene: -; clone size: -; CDR3 DNA: TGCAGCGCCCGGGCATGGGACAAGAACACCGGGGAGCTGTTTTTT; CDR3 protein: CSARAWDKNTGELFF
V gene: TRBV30; J gene: TRBJ1-2; D gene: -; clone size: -; CDR3 DNA: TGTGCCTGGAGCCCGCCAGGGGAGGGAGGCTACACCTTC; CDR3 protein: CAWSPPGEGGYTF
V gene: TRBV19; J gene: TRBJ2-7; D gene: TRBD1; clone size: once; CDR3 DNA: TGTGCCAGTAGTATGGGACAGGGGGCCCACGAGCAGTACTTC; CDR3 protein: CASSMGQGAHEQYF
V gene: TRBV4-1; J gene: TRBJ2-1; D gene: TRBD2; clone size: -; CDR3 DNA: TGCGCCAGCAGCGGAAGGGGGGGACTAGCGGCTTCCTACAATGAGCAGTTCTTC; CDR3 protein: CASSGRGGLAASYNEQFF
V gene: TRBV10-1; J gene: TRBJ2-2; D gene: -; clone size: -; CDR3 DNA: TGCGCCAGCAGTGATGTAGAGGGGGAGCTGTTTTTT; CDR3 protein: CASSDVEGELFF
V gene: TRBV5-4; J gene: TRBJ1-2; D gene: TRBD1; clone size: -; CDR3 DNA: TGTGCCAGCAGCCCCGACAGGGTCTATGGCTACACCTTC; CDR3 protein: CASSPDRVYGYTF
V gene: TRBV20-1; J gene: TRBJ2-7; D gene: TRBD1; clone size: -; CDR3 DNA: TGCAGTGCTAGTGTAGGACAGGGGTGGCACGAGCAGTACTTC; CDR3 protein: CSASVGQGWHEQYF
V gene: TRBV18; J gene: TRBJ2-5; D gene: TRBD1; clone size: -; CDR3 DNA: TGTGCCAGCTCACCACCTCCCCGGGACAGGGAATCGGAGACCCAGTACTTC; CDR3 protein: CASSPPPRDRESETQYF
V gene: TRBV5-3; J gene: TRBJ2-1; D gene: -; clone size: -; CDR3 DNA: TGTGCCAGAAGCCCGGGCATGAGGGTACCCAATGAGCAGTTCTTC; CDR3 protein: CARSPGMRVPNEQFF
V gene: TRBV18; J gene: TRBJ2-7; D gene: -; clone size: -; CDR3 DNA: TGTGCCAGCTCACCACGAGGCGACGAGCAGTACTTC; CDR3 protein: CASSPRGDEQYF
V gene: TRBV18; J gene: TRBJ2-2; D gene: TRBD1; clone size: -; CDR3 DNA: TGTGCCAGCTCACCGCGGACAGGAAGGAACACCGGGGAGCTGTTTTTT; CDR3 protein: CASSPRTGRNTGELFF
V gene: TRBV7-9; J gene: TRBJ2-7; D gene: -; clone size: -; CDR3 DNA: TGTGTCTCTATGTCCCGGGGTAAGGTCGACGAGCAGTACTTC; CDR3 protein: CVSMSRGKVDEQYF
V gene: TRBV18; J gene: TRBJ1-3; D gene: -; clone size: -; CDR3 DNA: TGTGCCAGCTCACCAATCGACACAATCTCTGGAAACACCATATATTTT; CDR3 protein: CASSPIDTISGNTIYF
V gene: TRBV27; J gene: TRBJ2-7; D gene: TRBD1; clone size: few; CDR3 DNA: TGTGCCAGCAGTGAAACGACAGGGGGCTTCGAGCAGTACTTC; CDR3 protein: CASSETTGGFEQYF
V gene: TRBV6-5; J gene: TRBJ1-1; D gene: -; clone size: -; CDR3 DNA: TGTGCCAGCAGTCGGGGGGCCCGGGTTGGTGAAGCTTTCTTT; CDR3 protein: CASSRGARVGEAFF
V gene: TRBV9; J gene: TRBJ2-7; D gene: -; clone size: -; CDR3 DNA: TGTGCCAGCAGCGTAAAGTCTGGTGAGCGGGACACCTCCTACGAGCAGTACTTC; CDR3 protein: CASSVKSGERDTSYEQYF
V gene: TRBV9; J gene: TRBJ2-1; D gene: -; clone size: -; CDR3 DNA: TGTGCCAGCAGCGTAGTTGGGGGCGAGGTAGGGAATGAGCAGTTCTTC; CDR3 protein: CASSVVGGEVGNEQFF
V gene: TRBV4-1; J gene: TRBJ1-1; D gene: TRBD1; clone size: once; CDR3 DNA: TGCGCCAGCAGCTTACGACAGGGGCTGAACACTGAAGCTTTCTTT; CDR3 protein: CASSLRQGLNTEAFF
V gene: TRBV5-5; J gene: TRBJ2-5; D gene: -; clone size: -; CDR3 DNA: TGTGCCAGCAGCTTGGGAACACTAAGAGAGACCCAGTACTTC; CDR3 protein: CASSLGTLRETQYF
V gene: TRBV11-2; J gene: TRBJ1-6; D gene: -; clone size: -; CDR3 DNA: TGTGCCAGCAGCTTAGCGATGGCAGGGGTTTCCAATTCACCCCTCCACTTT; CDR3 protein: CASSLAMAGVSNSPLHF
V gene: TRBV29-1; J gene: TRBJ2-3; D gene: TRBD2; clone size: -; CDR3 DNA: TGCAGCGTTGTGACCGGGGCGGGACTAGCGGGAGGTACGCAGTATTTT; CDR3 protein: CSVVTGAGLAGGTQYF
V gene: TRBV27; J gene: TRBJ2-3; D gene: -; clone size: -; CDR3 DNA: TGTGCCAGCAGTTCCTTCGTATATAGCACAGATACGCAGTATTTT; CDR3 protein: CASSSFVYSTDTQYF
V gene: TRBV30; J gene: TRBJ1-1; D gene: TRBD1; clone size: -; CDR3 DNA: TGTGCCTGTCAACGGGACAGGGAATTATTAGGGGTGAACACTGAAGCTTTCTTT; CDR3 protein: CACQRDRELLGVNTEAFF
V gene: TRBV3-1/TRBV3-2; J gene: TRBJ2-2; D gene: TRBD1; clone size: -; CDR3 DNA: TGTGCCAGCACAACGAGGGGGCTTCGGGGCACCGGGGAGCTGTTTTTT; CDR3 protein: CASTTRGLRGTGELFF
V gene: TRBV5-6; J gene: TRBJ1-2; D gene: TRBD1; clone size: -; CDR3 DNA: TGTGCCAGCAGCTTGGCCGACAGGGAAGGCTACACCTTC; CDR3 protein: CASSLADREGYTF
V gene: TRBV28; J gene: TRBJ1-2; D gene: TRBD1; clone size: -; CDR3 DNA: TGTGCCAGCAGTTCCACCGGGACAGCCTATGGCTACACCTTC; CDR3 protein: CASSSTGTAYGYTF
V gene: TRBV5-1; J gene: TRBJ1-5; D gene: TRBD1; clone size: -; CDR3 DNA: TGCGCCAGCAGCTTGGACGGACAGGGTAGACAGCCCCAGCATTTT; CDR3 protein: CASSLDGQGRQPQHF
V gene: TRBV5-6; J gene: TRBJ1-5; D gene: -; clone size: -; CDR3 DNA: TGTGCCAGCAGCGTACAGCCCAATCAGCCCCAGCATTTT; CDR3 protein: CASSVQPNQPQHF
V gene: TRBV4-2; J gene: TRBJ2-7; D gene: -; clone size: -; CDR3 DNA: TGTGCCAGCAGCCAAGATCCAGACAGAGAGCAGTACTTC; CDR3 protein: CASSQDPDREQYF
V gene: TRBV14; J gene: TRBJ2-7; D gene: -; clone size: -; CDR3 DNA: TGTGCCAGCAGCCACAGGGACGAGCAGTACTTC; CDR3 protein: CASSHRDEQYF
V gene: TRBV19; J gene: TRBJ1-5; D gene: -; clone size: -; CDR3 DNA: TGTGCCAGTATAGCAGGGGTCCCAAATCAGCCCCAGCATTTT; CDR3 protein: CASIAGVPNQPQHF
V gene: TRBV5-1; J gene: TRBJ1-6; D gene: -; clone size: once; CDR3 DNA: TGCGCCAGCAGCTTAGACGCCACCATTTTAGGGAGCTCCTATAATTCACCCCTCCACTTT; CDR3 protein: CASSLDATILGSSYNSPLHF
V gene: TRBV6-1; J gene: TRBJ1-6; D gene: -; clone size: -; CDR3 DNA: TGTGCCAGCAGTGAAGCGGGGGGGAGTTATAATTCACCCCTCCACTTT; CDR3 protein: CASSEAGGSYNSPLHF
V gene: TRBV19; J gene: TRBJ1-2; D gene: -; clone size: -; CDR3 DNA: TGTGCCAGTAGTATAGGAGTGGCAGGAGGATTAATTCACTATGGCTACACCTTC; CDR3 protein: CASSIGVAGGLIHYGYTF
V gene: TRBV6-5; J gene: TRBJ1-2; D gene: -; clone size: few; CDR3 DNA: TGTGCCACCCTCGAACCTCTAGACGGCTATGGCTACACCTTC; CDR3 protein: CATLEPLDGYGYTF
V gene: TRBV19; J gene: TRBJ1-2; D gene: -; clone size: -; CDR3 DNA: TGTGCCAGTAAGGTGGGGGGAGCCTATGGCTACACCTTC; CDR3 protein: CASKVGGAYGYTF
V gene: TRBV11-3; J gene: TRBJ1-5; D gene: -; clone size: -; CDR3 DNA: TGTGCCAGCAGCTTAGGAGCATGGGGAGGGGGTCGACAGCCCCAGCATTTT; CDR3 protein: CASSLGAWGGGRQPQHF
V gene: TRBV19; J gene: TRBJ2-3; D gene: TRBD2; clone size: -; CDR3 DNA: TGTGCCAGTAGTATAACTAGCGGGACCACAGATACGCAGTATTTT; CDR3 protein: CASSITSGTTDTQYF
V gene: TRBV6-4; J gene: TRBJ1-1; D gene: TRBD1; clone size: -; CDR3 DNA: TGTGCCAGCAGTGCAGAGGGGGCAGGGGAAGCTTTCTTT; CDR3 protein: CASSAEGAGEAFF
V gene: TRBV9; J gene: TRBJ2-6; D gene: -; clone size: -; CDR3 DNA: TGTGCCAGCAGTCCCCCACCTGGCCACTCTGGGGCCAACGTCCTGACTTTC; CDR3 protein: CASSPPPGHSGANVLTF
V gene: TRBV24-1; J gene: TRBJ2-7; D gene: -; clone size: -; CDR3 DNA: TGTGCCTCTAGCGAAACTGAAGGGCCTGAGGGGTCCTACGAGCAGTACTTC; CDR3 protein: CASSETEGPEGSYEQYF
V gene: TRBV15; J gene: TRBJ1-6; D gene: TRBD1; clone size: few; CDR3 DNA: TGTGCCACCAGCAGAGATCCCAGGGGGTATTCACCCCTCCACTTT; CDR3 protein: CATSRDPRGYSPLHF
V gene: TRBV3-1/TRBV3-2; J gene: TRBJ2-7; D gene: -; clone size: -; CDR3 DNA: TGTGCCAGCAGCCAAGGAGACGAGCAGTACTTC; CDR3 protein: CASSQGDEQYF
V gene: TRBV24-1; J gene: TRBJ2-3; D gene: -; clone size: -; CDR3 DNA: TGTGCCACCAGTGACCGTGGGACTTCCCTTGGTGCTACGCAGTATTTT; CDR3 protein: CATSDRGTSLGATQYF
V gene: TRBV7-9; J gene: TRBJ1-1; D gene: TRBD1; clone size: -; CDR3 DNA: TGTGCCAGCAGCCGTTTAGGACAGGAGAGATCTAACACTGAAGCTTTCTTT; CDR3 protein: CASSRLGQERSNTEAFF
V gene: TRBV7-2; J gene: TRBJ1-3; D gene: -; clone size: -; CDR3 DNA: TGTGCCAGCAGCTCTCCGGGATACTCTGGAAACACCATATATTTT; CDR3 protein: CASSSPGYSGNTIYF